This is a list of T cell receptor beta chains from one sample in a study of blood T cell repertoires in COVID-19. Repertoires were generated with immunoSEQ multiplex PCR, while TCRdb's copy carries only in-frame clones and drops some. Of fewer than 350,000 clones listed, 88% were seen once; the top ten hold just over 1%. What was sequenced was PBMCs or T cells enriched from blood (not recorded which). The receptors stem from a woman in her twenties or thirties who had been exposed to COVID-19. The CDR3 runs from the conserved cysteine through the conserved F or W. Fields, in order: J gene, V gene, CDR3 length, D gene, clone size, CDR3 DNA, CDR3 protein. D genes are given only for firm matches. For some rows the clone size is stated as once, few or many, or as a class when expanded; others skip it.

>TRBJ1-2|TRBV28|14|-|-
TGTGCCAGCAGCGGGGGTCTATCGGGCTATGGCTACACCTTC
CASSGGLSGYGYTF
>TRBJ1-3|TRBV2|17|TRBD1|once
TGTGCCAGCAGTAACCGGGACAGGGGGCACTCTGGAAACACCATATATTTT
CASSNRDRGHSGNTIYF
>TRBJ2-3|TRBV11-3|14|-|-
TGTGCCAGCAGCACCAGGGGAAGGGAAGATACGCAGTATTTT
CASSTRGREDTQYF
>TRBJ2-1|TRBV28|11|-|-
TGTGCCAGCACCTCACTAGGGGAGCAGTTCTTC
CASTSLGEQFF
>TRBJ2-3|TRBV28|17|-|once
TGTGCCAGCAGTTTGGGGCCTCGACGTGCTAGCACAGATACGCAGTATTTT
CASSLGPRRASTDTQYF
>TRBJ2-7|TRBV5-1|14|TRBD1|-
TGCGCCAGCAGCTTGGGACAGGGTTCCTACGAGCAGTACTTC
CASSLGQGSYEQYF
>TRBJ2-7|TRBV5-6|13|-|-
TGTGCCAGCAGCTTGTCGGTTCCCTACGAGCAGTACTTC
CASSLSVPYEQYF
>TRBJ2-7|TRBV11-3|14|-|-
TGTGCCAGCAGCGCAAGGCAGGGAACCTACGAGCAGTACTTC
CASSARQGTYEQYF
>TRBJ2-2|TRBV6-1|16|TRBD1|-
TGTGCCAGCAGTGTACAGACAGGGGAAAACGCCGGGGAGCTGTTTTTT
CASSVQTGENAGELFF
>TRBJ1-2|TRBV6-4|14|TRBD1|-
TGTGCCAGCAGTGAGACAGGGGGCGCAGGCGGCTACACCTTC
CASSETGGAGGYTF
>TRBJ1-2|TRBV30|13|TRBD1|-
TGTGCCTGGAGCTACAGGGGCGGCTATGGCTACACCTTC
CAWSYRGGYGYTF
>TRBJ2-7|TRBV14|12|-|-
TGTGCCAGCAGCCCCCAGTCCTACGAGCAGTACTTC
CASSPQSYEQYF
>TRBJ2-5|TRBV27|13|-|-
TGTGCCAGCAGCCGGGACTTACGGGAGACCCAGTACTTC
CASSRDLRETQYF
>TRBJ1-2|TRBV19|14|TRBD1|few
TGTGCCAGCAACCAACGGGACAGGGACCTAGTCTACACCTTC
CASNQRDRDLVYTF
>TRBJ1-2|TRBV2|14|-|-
TGTGCCAGCAGTGAATCTGGCGGTAACTATGGCTACACCTTC
CASSESGGNYGYTF
>TRBJ2-7|TRBV6-2/TRBV6-3|17|TRBD2|-
TGTGCCAGCAGTTACCCGCCCAGGCTAGCGGGAGTCTACGAGCAGTACTTC
CASSYPPRLAGVYEQYF
>TRBJ2-5|TRBV5-1|15|-|-
TGCGCCAGCAGCTTGGAGGCGCTAGCAGGAGAGACCCAGTACTTC
CASSLEALAGETQYF
>TRBJ1-1|TRBV6-5|15|-|-
TGTGCCAGCAGTTACTCTCGGAGGCCGAACACTGAAGCTTTCTTT
CASSYSRRPNTEAFF
>TRBJ1-3|TRBV28|15|TRBD1|-
TGTGCCAGCAGTCCGTCGACAGGGGGTGGAAACACCATATATTTT
CASSPSTGGGNTIYF
>TRBJ1-1|TRBV5-5|14|TRBD1|-
TGTGCCAGCAGCTTACGGGACAGTTACACTGAAGCTTTCTTT
CASSLRDSYTEAFF
>TRBJ1-1|TRBV11-3|14|-|-
TGTGCCAGCAGCTTAGAGCGTAAAAACACTGAAGCTTTCTTT
CASSLERKNTEAFF
>TRBJ1-6|TRBV7-8|14|TRBD1|-
TGTGCCAGCAGCCGGGACAGGGGTAATTCACCCCTCCACTTT
CASSRDRGNSPLHF
>TRBJ2-1|TRBV7-3|17|TRBD2|-
TGTGCCAGCAGCTTAACACCCGCGGGAGGTTCCTACAATGAGCAGTTCTTC
CASSLTPAGGSYNEQFF
>TRBJ1-2|TRBV7-9|15|TRBD1|-
TGTGCCAGCAGCATGGGACAGGCCCCTACGGGGGGCTACACCTTC
CASSMGQAPTGGYTF
>TRBJ2-2|TRBV5-4|16|-|-
TGTGCCAGCAGCCTCGGGAGGGGGCCGAACACCGGGGAGCTGTTTTTT
CASSLGRGPNTGELFF
>TRBJ2-1|TRBV5-8|15|TRBD2|-
TGTGCCAGCAGCTTATCTAGCGGGACCTACAATGAGCAGTTCTTC
CASSLSSGTYNEQFF
>TRBJ1-1|TRBV5-5|14|-|-
TGTGCCAGCAGCATCCCGACAGGGAACACTGAAGCTTTCTTT
CASSIPTGNTEAFF
>TRBJ1-5|TRBV28|16|-|-
TGTGCCAGCAGTCCTCCTCAGGGACTTAGCAATCAGCCCCAGCATTTT
CASSPPQGLSNQPQHF
>TRBJ2-7|TRBV25-1|12|-|-
TGTGCCAGCAGCCGGAGCTCCTACGAGCAGTACTTC
CASSRSSYEQYF
>TRBJ1-5|TRBV27|15|-|-
TGTGCCAGCAGTTCCCCAGGGGATAGCAATCAGCCCCAGCATTTT
CASSSPGDSNQPQHF
>TRBJ2-7|TRBV18|16|TRBD2|-
TGTGCCAGCTCACCTTACTCTAGCGGGAGGGCTGGGGAGCAGTACTTC
CASSPYSSGRAGEQYF
>TRBJ2-2|TRBV7-9|10|-|many
TGTGCTCAGGACACCGGGGAGCTGTTTTTT
CAQDTGELFF
>TRBJ2-5|TRBV7-2|15|TRBD2|-
TGTGCCAGCAGCTTCTATAGCGGGAGGGGGGAGACCCAGTACTTC
CASSFYSGRGETQYF
>TRBJ2-1|TRBV24-1|14|TRBD1|-
TGTGCCACCAGTGATGGCACAGGGGTGGTGGGGCAGTTCTTC
CATSDGTGVVGQFF
>TRBJ2-2|TRBV27|12|-|-
TGTGCCAGCAGTCCAAACACCGGGGAGCTGTTTTTT
CASSPNTGELFF
>TRBJ1-1|TRBV28|18|-|few
TGTGCCAGCAGTTTAGTCGGGCGTTCGGGCAGGGGTATCGCTGAAGCTTTCTTT
CASSLVGRSGRGIAEAFF
>TRBJ2-7|TRBV5-8|15|TRBD1|-
TGTGCCAGCAGCTCGACAGGGAATTTAGCCTACGAGCAGTACTTC
CASSSTGNLAYEQYF
>TRBJ1-1|TRBV28|15|-|-
TGTGCCAGCAGTTTAGTCGGCAGGGATAACACTGAAGCTTTCTTT
CASSLVGRDNTEAFF
>TRBJ2-7|TRBV9|15|TRBD2|-
TGTGCCAGCAGCCCAGTCGGGACTAGCGGGAGGGAGCAGTACTTC
CASSPVGTSGREQYF
>TRBJ2-5|TRBV9|16|TRBD2|-
TGTGCCAGCAGCGTAGGTGTAGCGGGAGGGAGAGAGACCCAGTACTTC
CASSVGVAGGRETQYF
>TRBJ2-1|TRBV29-1|12|-|once
TGCAGTGGGAGTTTAAGTGGGAATGAGCAGTTCTTC
CSGSLSGNEQFF